Sequencing of this T cell receptor (beta chain) was carried out in a study of blood T cell repertoires in COVID-19. Study summary: COVID-19 samples, acute and convalescent, were from the United States, Italy and Spain. T cells, B-cell-depleted T cells, or PBMCs provided the cDNA or gDNA that served as material.

This CDR3 contains 14 residues. The trim removed 4 bases at V and 4 bases at J, leaving 4 bases unmatched. Per the germline V gene, CDR1 is SEHNR and CDR2 is FQNEAQ (reference sequence). Study processing details: Cell counts per sample came from amplifying reference gene primers. Produced via immunoSEQ multiplex PCR; TCRdb's table is partial and in-frame only. For V, J and clone size, that table is used; D and trimming come from the DNA. Among 65,000 to 75,000 clones listed, 70% to 75% were seen once. The chain couples TRBV7-9 to TRBJ1-1, with 9 bases matching TRBD1. This sequence was found in a man between 65 and 85 years old with acute or convalescent COVID-19. Sequencing was done on a sample of peripheral blood. The CDR3 reads CASSWDRVSTEAFF. The CDR3 nucleotides read TGTGCCAGCAGCTGGGACAGGGTCAGCACTGAAGCTTTCTTT.